These 3 T cell receptor beta chains share one sample of origin, sequenced in a study of blood T cell repertoires in COVID-19. Profiled with immunoSEQ multiplex PCR; TCRdb holds only in-frame clones, not every one. In the table there are 95,000 to 150,000 clones, roughly 89% of which are singletons. Sequencing was performed on peripheral blood. The receptors shown here come from a middle-aged man with acute or convalescent COVID-19.

The rearrangement joins TRBV24-1 to TRBJ1-2; D is undetermined. The CDR3 length is 13 residues. V lost 0 bases and J 8 bases, leaving 9 bases between the germline ends. Germline CDR1 reads KGHDR; CDR2 reads SFDVKD. CDR3 nucleotide sequence: TGTGCCACCAGTGATTTGGGACTGAGAGGCTACACCTTC. This encodes CATSDLGLRGYTF.

The V gene is TRBV13, the J gene TRBJ1-1; D unclear. This CDR3 has 13 amino acids. Germline CDR1 and CDR2: PRHDT and FYEKMQ (reference sequence). The V end lost 4 bases, the J end lost 5 bases, and 11 bases lay between the germline ends. The CDR3 DNA sequence: TGTGCCAGCAGCTCTCCCGGAGGGACTGAAGCTTTCTTT. It encodes CASSSPGGTEAFF.

V usage is TRBV6-5 and J usage is TRBJ2-5; 7 bases align to TRBD2. Germline values: CDR1 MNHEY, CDR2 SVGAGI. The CDR3 is made up of 14 amino acids. With V trimmed by 7 bases and J by 0 bases, 5 bases remained unmatched. In DNA, the CDR3 is TGTGCCAGCAAAGCGGGGCCCGACCAAGAGACCCAGTACTTC. Its translation is CASKAGPDQETQYF.